A single sample gave rise to the 13 T cell receptor beta chains below, sequenced in a study of CD8 T cells in ankylosing spondylitis. Study conclusions and caveats: Several highly homologous variants formed a TCR beta motif that appeared characteristic of ankylosing spondylitis blood.

From the 5' RACE reads, TCRdb called clonotypes with MiXCR, one entry per CDR3 protein. The data show roughly 450,000 distinct CDR3 sequences, roughly a quarter seen once. The antigens of these receptors remain unknown. The sample consisted of blood, either unsorted or a sorted T cell fraction (not recorded which). These receptors all come from a male donor with ankylosing spondylitis.

This clonotype was counted only a few times. This sequence joins TRBV11-2 and TRBJ2-7; 8 nucleotides align to TRBD2. The CDR3 is 16 residues long. Germline V gene data show CDR1 as SGHAT and CDR2 as FQNNGV. The V segment lost 3 bases and the J segment 4 bases; nucleotides outside the gene matches: 11. The CDR3 DNA is TGTGCCAGCAGCTTCGAGGGATCTAGCGGGCTATACGAGCAGTACGTC. Residues: CASSFEGSSGLYEQYV.

The V call is TRBV29-1, the J call TRBJ1-1, with no clear D. This CDR3 spans 11 amino acids. The germline gives CDR1 SQVTM, CDR2 ANQGSEA. The ends were cut back, 2 bases at V and 4 bases at J, with 5 bases in the middle. The CDR3 protein is CSVEKGTEAFF. CDR3 coding DNA: TGCAGCGTTGAAAAGGGCACTGAAGCTTTCTTT.

This chain connects TRBV20-1 to TRBJ1-4; maybe TRBD1 (5 bases). Germline CDR1 and CDR2: DFQATT and SNEGSKA (reference sequence). V lost 3 bases and J lost 7, with 15 bases in between. This CDR3 comprises 14 residues. This CDR3 is CSASDGTPGEKLFF. Written as DNA, the CDR3 is TGCAGTGCTAGTGACGGGACCCCTGGTGAAAAACTGTTTTTT.

This rearrangement joins TRBV6-1 to TRBJ2-1; possible D gene TRBD1, 5 bases. V lost 4 bases and J 5 bases, leaving 9 bases between the germline ends. The length of the CDR3 is 13 residues. The germline gives CDR1 MNHNS, CDR2 SASEGT. CDR3 residues: CASSVDRNNEQFF. DNA of the CDR3: TGTGCCAGCAGTGTTGACAGAAACAATGAGCAGTTCTTC.

This clonotype was observed a handful of times. This sequence joins TRBV7-9 and TRBJ1-2; 8 bases are shared with TRBD1. Germline-derived CDR1 and CDR2 are SEHNR and FQNEAQ (reference sequence). J gave up 0 bases and V 5 bases, and 5 bases lay outside the gene matches. CDR3 length: 15 amino acids. The CDR3 sequence: CASSPWDRPNYGYTF. The DNA of the CDR3 is TGTGCCAGCAGCCCCTGGGACAGGCCTAACTATGGCTACACCTTC.

CDR3 sequence: CASNTITSGIIEQFF. The CDR3 bases are TGTGCCAGCAACACCATCACTAGCGGGATTATTGAGCAGTTCTTC. The V gene is TRBV7-2, the J gene TRBJ2-1; 10 positions match TRBD2. V lost 7 bases, J lost 9 bases, and 12 bases stayed unmatched. Germline V CDR1 and CDR2: SGHTA, FQGNSA. The CDR3 is made up of 15 amino acids.

This clonotype came up a few times. The genes are TRBV7-9 and TRBJ2-3; D is unclear. The CDR3 runs 13 residues. Trimming cost V 7 bases and J 2 bases, with 10 bases left between them. Germline loops: CDR1 SEHNR, CDR2 FQNEAQ (reference sequence). CDR3 sequence reads: CASNSRLTDTQYF. In DNA form, the CDR3 reads TGTGCCAGCAACTCTCGACTCACAGATACGCAGTATTTT.

V and J are TRBV5-1 and TRBJ2-1; 8 bases map to TRBD2. This CDR3 is 17 amino acids long. Germline V lookup: CDR1 SGHRS, CDR2 YFSETQ. Trimming at V came to 1 base and at J to 2 bases, leaving 8 bases not matched to a gene. Here the CDR3 reads CASSLTTSGTAYNEQFF. CDR3 sequence (DNA): TGCGCCAGCAGCTTGACCACTAGCGGTACGGCCTACAATGAGCAGTTCTTC.

This clonotype showed up just a few times. This chain connects TRBV20-1 to TRBJ2-7; D remains unclear. CDR3 length: 13 amino acids. V was cut by 1 base and J by 2 bases, with 9 bases left in between. Germline CDR1 is DFQATT and CDR2 is SNEGSKA (reference sequence). The CDR3 region is CSARGLRTYEQYF. CDR3 DNA: TGCAGTGCTAGAGGGTTGAGGACCTACGAGCAGTACTTC.

This chain uses TRBV12-3 or TRBV12-4 with TRBJ1-1; no clear D. V lost 7 bases and J 1 base, leaving 10 bases between the germline ends. The CDR3 has 13 amino acids. DNA of the CDR3: TGTGCCAGCATCTCGACCGCGAACACTGAAGCTTTCTTT. Protein: CASISTANTEAFF.

J is TRBJ1-2 and V is TRBV29-1, with 8 bases that match TRBD1. Trimming cost V 4 bases and J 9 bases; bases outside gene matches: 7. The CDR3 has 12 amino acids. Germline V gene data show CDR1 as SQVTM and CDR2 as ANQGSEA. The CDR3: CSVARTGHSYTF. The CDR3 nucleotides read TGCAGCGTTGCGCGGACAGGGCATAGCTACACCTTC.

The CDR3 region is CAWSRPGTGGETQYF. DNA for the CDR3: TGTGCCTGGAGTCGTCCCGGGACAGGGGGAGAGACCCAGTACTTC. This chain links TRBV30 with TRBJ2-5, with 11 bases identical to TRBD1. Per germline, CDR1 GTSNPN and CDR2 SVGIG (reference sequence). V gave up 2 bases and J gave up 4 bases; unmatched junction bases: 6. This CDR3 is built from 15 residues.

This clonotype was seen repeatedly, ten times or more. The rearrangement joins TRBV5-1 to TRBJ2-5; TRBD1 aligns across 8 bases. From germline, CDR1 is SGHRS and CDR2 YFSETQ. Losses at the gene ends were 4 bases for V and 0 bases for J; bases not matched to a gene: 8. CDR3 length: 16 residues. DNA for the CDR3: TGCGCCAGCAGCCCCGGGACAGGAGCGTACCAAGAGACCCAGTACTTC. Its protein product is CASSPGTGAYQETQYF.